A single sample gave rise to the 22 T cell receptor beta chains below, sequenced in a study of T cell repertoires in cytomegalovirus infection. In TCRdb, the reads were re-called with MiXCR into one record per CDR3 protein. The table lists hundreds of thousands of distinct CDR3 sequences, around 31% of them singletons, with approximately 18% in the top ten. These receptors lack a known antigen. The starting material was cultured PBMCs, obtained from culture after CMV antigen stimulation. The receptors were sampled from a human donor in good health (CMV status not recorded). Some clones in this sample may be carry-over from other donors' samples.

This rearrangement joins TRBV6-5 to TRBJ1-1; D call uncertain. Per germline, CDR1 MNHEY and CDR2 SVGAGI. V lost 4 bases and J lost 4, with 10 bases in between. The CDR3 runs to 13 residues. The CDR3 loop reads CASSSFGGTEAFF. CDR3 DNA sequence: TGTGCCAGCAGTTCCTTCGGAGGCACTGAAGCTTTCTTT.

The rearrangement links TRBV12-3 or TRBV12-4 to TRBJ2-2, with D unresolved. The V end was cut by 6 bases, the J end by 4 bases, with 15 bases between. The CDR3 contains 15 residues. CDR3 nucleotide sequence: TGTGCCAGCAGGCACTTAGAAACTGGCACCGGGGAGCTGTTTTTT. Translation: CASRHLETGTGELFF.

This clonotype was seen more than once but under ten times. This clone may be a read error of a much larger clone one base away. The chain uses TRBV7-6 and TRBJ1-1; D ambiguous. The CDR3 contains 13 residues. CDR1 and CDR2 (germline): SGHVS, FNYEAQ. The V end was cut by 1 base, the J end by 4 bases, with 7 bases between. The CDR3: CASSLDGFTEAFF. The DNA for the CDR3 is TGTGCCAGCAGCTTAGACGGGTTCACTGAAGCTTTCTTT.

In its sample, this clonotype was seen a few times. V is TRBV4-3 and J is TRBJ2-7, with 7 bases aligning to TRBD1. The CDR3 sequence is 15 residues long. Germline values: CDR1 LGHNA, CDR2 YSLEER. Trimming cost V 0 bases and J 3 bases; bases outside gene matches: 5. CDR3 bases: TGCGCCAGCAGCCAAGATCTAGGGGGCATCTACGAGCAGTACTTC. Residues: CASSQDLGGIYEQYF.

V usage is TRBV3-1 and J usage is TRBJ2-3; 7 bases align to TRBD1. The CDR3 totals 17 residues. V lost 2 bases, J lost 0 bases, and 8 bases stayed unmatched. CDR1 LGHDT and CDR2 YNNKEL come from the germline V gene (reference sequence). In DNA, the CDR3 is TGTGCCAGCAGCCAATTCCCCGACAGGGTCAGCACAGATACGCAGTATTTT. It codes for CASSQFPDRVSTDTQYF.

This clonotype turned up a few times. This chain joins TRBV11-2 and TRBJ2-3; no firm D call. Germline CDR1 and CDR2: SGHAT and FQNNGV. V was cut by 4 bases and J by 1 base, with 15 bases left in between. This CDR3 region has 16 residues. In DNA form, the CDR3 reads TGTGCCAGCAGCTCTCATCGGGTCTTGGGCACAGATACGCAGTATTTT. It yields the protein CASSSHRVLGTDTQYF.

The chain carries TRBV4-1 and TRBJ2-5; possible D gene TRBD2, 5 bases. V was clipped by 0 bases and J by 4 bases, with 12 bases between them. CDR3 length equals 15 residues. Germline CDR1 and CDR2: MGHRA and YSYEKL. The CDR3 nucleotides are TGCGCCAGCAGCCAAGATTTTGCCGGAGGAGAGACCCAGTACTTC. It translates to CASSQDFAGGETQYF.

The chain uses TRBV11-2 and TRBJ1-6; D may be TRBD1 (5 bases). V was pared by 6 bases and J by 6 bases, with 21 bases between. The CDR3 spans 17 residues. CDR1 SGHAT and CDR2 FQNNGV come from the germline V gene. CDR3 sequence (DNA): TGTGCCAGCAGATCCGAGGACATCTTTGGGGTTAATTCACCCCTCCACTTT. It encodes CASRSEDIFGVNSPLHF.

The sample holds a few counts of this clonotype. The chain combines TRBV2 with TRBJ2-5; 9 bases line up with TRBD1. Germline-derived CDR1 and CDR2 are SNHLY and FYNNEI. The CDR3 sequence is 13 residues long. The J segment lost 7 bases and the V segment lost 8 bases, leaving 8 bases of the junction unmatched. CDR3 in amino acids: CASLQGAPPTQYF. The CDR3 DNA is TGTGCCAGCTTACAGGGGGCGCCCCCGACCCAGTACTTC.

This chain joins TRBV28 and TRBJ2-1; D may be TRBD2 (7 bases). V was shortened by 8 bases and J by 9 bases, with 8 bases between the two germline ends. There are 10 residues in the CDR3. Germline assignment: CDR1 MDHEN and CDR2 SYDVKM. The CDR3 spells CASRGAEQFF. The CDR3 DNA is TGTGCCAGCCGGGGGGCTGAGCAGTTCTTC.

This clonotype appeared many times. V and J are TRBV7-2 and TRBJ2-1; D is unresolved. Per the germline V gene, CDR1 is SGHTA and CDR2 is FQGNSA. With 1 base removed from V and 6 bases from J, the gap between germline ends came to 13 bases. This CDR3 has 15 amino acids. CDR3 sequence reads: CASSLEVSRLNEQFF. Written as DNA, the CDR3 is TGTGCCAGCAGCTTAGAAGTTTCGCGCCTCAATGAGCAGTTCTTC.

The chain combines TRBV30 with TRBJ1-2; D is ambiguous. CDR3 length equals 16 residues. V lost 0 bases and J lost 2, with 16 bases in between. The germline V gene has CDR1 GTSNPN and CDR2 SVGIG (reference sequence). The CDR3, as DNA: TGTGCCTGGAGTGTACTTCGCAACTACCCCAACTATGGCTACACCTTC. Its translation is CAWSVLRNYPNYGYTF.

The chain carries TRBV12-3 or TRBV12-4 and TRBJ2-7; 9 bases line up with TRBD2. The CDR3 has 15 residues. J was trimmed by 3 bases and V by 6 bases; bases with no gene match: 9. The CDR3 region has the DNA TGTGCCAGCAGCTCTAGCCTAGCGGGGTACTACGAGCAGTACTTC. Its protein product is CASSSSLAGYYEQYF.

The chain combines TRBV6-1 with TRBJ2-1; the D is unclear. Trimming left V 7 bases short and J 4 bases short, with 11 bases between. CDR1 is MNHNS and CDR2 is SASEGT in the germline V gene. The CDR3 runs to 13 residues. The CDR3 protein is CASTERPYNEQFF. Here the CDR3 DNA reads TGTGCCAGCACCGAAAGACCGTACAATGAGCAGTTCTTC.

Turning to this clonotype: One end of the junction does not line up with germline, which may come from a read error. The chain employs TRBV4-1 and TRBJ2-1; unclear D gene. In germline, CDR1 is MGHRA, CDR2 YSYEKL. This CDR3 spans 15 amino acids. CDR3 in amino acids: CASSQDVERNNEQFF. DNA of the CDR3: TGTGCCAGCAGCCAAGACGTCGAACGAAACAATGAGCAGTTCTTC.

This chain uses TRBV12-3 or TRBV12-4 with TRBJ1-1, with a tentative D call TRBD1 (6 bases). The CDR3 runs 15 residues. The germline V and J ends were trimmed by 6 bases and 1 base, with 15 bases remaining between them. The CDR3 sequence: CASRRGGAGNTEAFF. CDR3 in DNA: TGTGCCAGCAGGCGAGGGGGGGCCGGGAACACTGAAGCTTTCTTT.

This clonotype was seen a handful of times. V is TRBV12-3 or TRBV12-4 and J is TRBJ1-3, with D unresolved. The CDR3 extends over 13 amino acids. V gave up 3 bases and J gave up 6 bases, with 9 bases separating them. CDR3: CASSFNDANTIYF. DNA for the CDR3: TGTGCCAGCAGTTTCAACGACGCAAACACCATATATTTT.

This clonotype showed up just a few times. This rearrangement joins TRBV4-3 to TRBJ2-7; the D is unclear. The CDR3 contains 15 residues. Germline CDR1 is LGHNA and CDR2 is YSLEER. The ends were cut back, 1 base at V and 0 bases at J, with 10 bases in the middle. This CDR3 reads CASSQVSEISYEQYF. Written as DNA, the CDR3 is TGCGCCAGCAGCCAAGTTTCAGAAATCTCCTACGAGCAGTACTTC.

The rearrangement uses TRBV6-1 and TRBJ2-5; D gene unclear. This CDR3 contains 14 residues. In germline, CDR1 is MNHNS, CDR2 SASEGT. Trimming stripped 3 bases from V and 3 bases from J, with 11 bases between. The CDR3 DNA follows: TGTGCCAGCAGTGAGTGGCTTGCGGAAGAGACCCAGTACTTC. Encoded protein: CASSEWLAEETQYF.

The rearrangement joins TRBV7-8 to TRBJ1-1; a weak D match, TRBD1 (5 bases). V gave up 0 bases and J gave up 5 bases, with 10 bases separating them. Germline CDR1 is SGHVS and CDR2 is FQNEAQ. The CDR3 totals 14 residues. CDR3 in amino acids: CASSLAGGWTEAFF. CDR3 DNA sequence: TGTGCCAGCAGCTTAGCTGGGGGTTGGACTGAAGCTTTCTTT.

With regard to this clonotype: At one end, the junction sequence differs from germline, possibly due to a read error. The chain couples TRBV29-1 to TRBJ2-1; 11 nucleotides agree with TRBD2. The CDR3 is 19 residues long. Germline V CDR1 and CDR2: SQVTM, ANQGSEA. CDR3 region: CSVELGLAGPALSYDEQFF. DNA for the CDR3: TGCAGCGTTGAATTAGGACTAGCGGGCCCCGCCCTCTCCTACGATGAGCAGTTCTTC.

This clonotype came up many times. CDR3: CASSQWDLPSPDTQYF. The CDR3 DNA reads as TGTGCCAGCAGCCAGTGGGACTTACCCTCCCCAGATACGCAGTATTTT. The chain couples TRBV7-2 to TRBJ2-3; the D gene is possibly TRBD2 (6 bases). Looked up from germline, CDR1 is SGHTA and CDR2 is FQGNSA. With 5 bases removed from V and 4 bases from J, the gap between germline ends came to 19 bases. The CDR3 spans 16 residues.